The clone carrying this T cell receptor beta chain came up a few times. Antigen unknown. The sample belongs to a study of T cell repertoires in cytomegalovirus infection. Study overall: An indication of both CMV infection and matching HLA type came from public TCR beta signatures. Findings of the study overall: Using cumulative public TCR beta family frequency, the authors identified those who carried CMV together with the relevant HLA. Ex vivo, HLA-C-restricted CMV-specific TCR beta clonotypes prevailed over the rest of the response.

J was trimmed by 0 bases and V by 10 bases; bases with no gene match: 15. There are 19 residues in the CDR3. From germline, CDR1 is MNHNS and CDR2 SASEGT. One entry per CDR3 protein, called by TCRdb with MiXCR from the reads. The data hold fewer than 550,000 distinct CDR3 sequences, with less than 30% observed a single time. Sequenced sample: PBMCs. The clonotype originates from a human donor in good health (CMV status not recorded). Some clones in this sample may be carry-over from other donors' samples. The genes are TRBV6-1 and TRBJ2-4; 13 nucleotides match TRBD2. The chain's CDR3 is CAIAAEGLAGPLAKNIQYF. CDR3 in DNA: TGTGCCATAGCAGCGGAGGGACTAGCGGGACCCCTAGCCAAAAACATTCAGTACTTC.